What follows are 29 T cell receptor beta chains derived from one specimen sequenced in a study of T cells in Graves' hyperthyroidism and ophthalmopathy. Amplification of TCR beta CDR3 regions was performed using RNA transcripts as template. Carried out on the TCR CDR3, a first-round RT-PCR used the HTBI primer set. TCRdb re-called the multiplex PCR reads through MiXCR, storing one row per CDR3 protein. The sample lists fewer than 550,000 distinct CDR3 sequences, 15% to 18% occurring once. The sample comprised blood. The receptors come from a woman younger than 30 with Graves' hyperthyroidism.

A few counts support this clonotype. This chain joins TRBV11-2 and TRBJ2-1; D gene unclear. The CDR3 has 15 amino acids. V lost 4 bases, J lost 8 bases, and 18 bases lay in between. Germline CDR1 and CDR2: SGHAT and FQNNGV. CDR3 bases: TGTGCCAGCAGCTCGCCCTCAACTAATCGCCATGAGCAGTTCTTC. It codes for CASSSPSTNRHEQFF.

There are many counts of this clonotype. V gene TRBV7-9 combines with J gene TRBJ1-1; D might be TRBD1 (6 bases). Germline lookup yields CDR1 SEHNR and CDR2 FQNEAQ (reference sequence). This CDR3 is built from 14 residues. V lost 7 bases and J lost 1, with 13 bases in between. The CDR3 sequence is CASIRLGGNTEAFF. The CDR3 nucleotides are TGTGCCAGCATACGCTTAGGGGGGAACACTGAAGCTTTCTTT. Using reference TRBV7-9 and TRBJ1-1 for the parts outside the CDR3, the full variable domain is DTGVSQNPRHKITKRGQNVTFRCDPISEHNRLYWYRQTLGQGPEFLTYFQNEAQLEKSRLLSDRFSAERPKGSFSTLEIQRTEQGDSAMYLCASIRLGGNTEAFFGQGTRLTVV.

V gene TRBV20-1 combines with J gene TRBJ1-2, with TRBD1 matching over 7 bases. Looked up from germline, CDR1 is DFQATT and CDR2 is SNEGSKA (reference sequence). V lost 6 bases and J lost 7; bases outside the gene matches: 8. The CDR3 has 12 residues. CDR3 amino acids: CSAPTGRVGYTF. CDR3 in DNA: TGCAGTGCCCCGACAGGGCGCGTTGGCTACACCTTC.

This clonotype showed up many times. The rearrangement joins TRBV11-3 to TRBJ2-1; no definite D call. This CDR3 has 13 residues. Trimming left V 4 bases short and J 6 bases short, with 10 bases between. The germline V gene encodes CDR1 SGHNT and CDR2 YENEEA. In nucleotides, the CDR3 is TGTGCCAGCAGCTCCATAGGTCTCAATGAGCAGTTCTTC. It translates to CASSSIGLNEQFF.

The CDR3 DNA is TGCGCCAGCAGCCGGACTAGCGGAACAGATACGCAGTATTTT. This sequence encodes CASSRTSGTDTQYF. This chain links TRBV4-1 with TRBJ2-3; 10 nucleotides agree with TRBD2. The CDR3 runs 14 residues. From germline, CDR1 is MGHRA and CDR2 YSYEKL. V dropped 4 bases and J dropped 3; count of bases not matched to a gene: 1.

This clonotype showed up just a few times. V usage is TRBV11-2 and J usage is TRBJ2-7; 10 bases align to TRBD1. Per the germline V gene, CDR1 is SGHAT and CDR2 is FQNNGV. V gave up 6 bases and J gave up 5 bases; unmatched junction bases: 16. This CDR3 is 17 amino acids long. CDR3 bases: TGTGCCAGCAGGCCAGGGGCCCAGGACAGGGGGAGACACGAGCAGTACTTC. It encodes CASRPGAQDRGRHEQYF.

This clonotype was found many times. The chain couples TRBV5-1 to TRBJ1-1, with a possible D match to TRBD1 (6 bases). The CDR3 extends over 15 amino acids. Trimming left V 3 bases short and J 1 base short, with 13 bases between. CDR1 SGHRS and CDR2 YFSETQ come from the germline V gene. The CDR3 sequence is CASSWGATRNTEAFF. CDR3 DNA: TGCGCCAGCAGCTGGGGGGCGACAAGGAACACTGAAGCTTTCTTT.

This clonotype was counted only a few times. This rearrangement joins TRBV6-1 to TRBJ1-2; D perhaps matches TRBD1 (6 bases). Germline CDR1 MNHNS, CDR2 SASEGT. CDR3 size: 13 residues. V was trimmed by 8 bases and J by 5 bases, leaving 15 bases between them. CDR3 residues: CASSRGSAYGYTF. CDR3 DNA sequence: TGTGCCAGCTCCAGGGGTTCTGCATATGGCTACACCTTC.

The gene calls are TRBV7-8 and TRBJ2-6; D remains ambiguous. CDR3 length: 17 residues. V gave up 5 bases and J gave up 2 bases, with 16 bases separating them. Germline V gene sequence: CDR1 SGHVS, CDR2 FQNEAQ. DNA of the CDR3: TGTGCCAGCAGCGCATACCCGCGGCGCCCTGGGGCCAACGTCCTGACTTTC. Translating it yields CASSAYPRRPGANVLTF.

V usage is TRBV4-1 and J usage is TRBJ2-2; 8 nucleotides line up with TRBD2. The CDR3 is 18 residues long. V was clipped by 3 bases and J by 6 bases; unmatched bases: 15. Germline V gene data show CDR1 as MGHRA and CDR2 as YSYEKL. In DNA form, the CDR3 reads TGCGCCAGCAGCCAGGTCGGACTAGCCGGAACGGGACCCGGGGAGCTGTTTTTT. Protein sequence: CASSQVGLAGTGPGELFF.

This clonotype was picked up many times. The chain links TRBV3-1 to TRBJ1-4, with D unresolved. This CDR3 has 15 residues. Per the germline V gene, CDR1 is LGHDT and CDR2 is YNNKEL (reference sequence). V lost 3 bases, J lost 5 bases, and 13 bases lay in between. The CDR3: CASSHKGRRNEKLFF. CDR3 nucleotide sequence: TGTGCCAGCAGCCACAAAGGACGGAGGAATGAAAAACTGTTTTTT.

V gene TRBV13 combines with J gene TRBJ2-5; TRBD2 matches 9 bases. CDR3 length equals 16 residues. Germline-derived CDR1 and CDR2 are PRHDT and FYEKMQ (reference sequence). V lost 5 bases to trimming and J lost 2 bases; unmatched junction nucleotides: 9. CDR3 nucleotides: TGTGCCAGCAGCCGGGGAGCGGGAGGTTGGCAAGAGACCCAGTACTTC. Encoded protein: CASSRGAGGWQETQYF.

This clonotype was seen a handful of times. V usage is TRBV2 and J usage is TRBJ2-7, with D possibly being TRBD2 (5 bases). The CDR3 has 14 residues. V lost 8 bases to trimming and J lost 3 bases, with 17 bases between them. CDR1 and CDR2 from the germline V gene are SNHLY and FYNNEI. CDR3: CASDLGGPNYEQYF. The CDR3 DNA reads as TGTGCCAGCGATTTAGGAGGCCCTAACTACGAGCAGTACTTC.

Many counts were recorded for this clonotype. The rearrangement links TRBV12-3 or TRBV12-4 to TRBJ1-2, with TRBD1 matching over 12 bases. V was clipped by 5 bases and J by 6 bases; unmatched bases: 10. The CDR3 consists of 16 residues. The CDR3: CASSPHPGTGGDGYTF. The CDR3 DNA sequence: TGTGCCAGCAGTCCCCACCCAGGGACAGGGGGCGATGGCTACACCTTC.

The genes are TRBV18 and TRBJ1-4; TRBD1 matches 7 bases. Germline V CDR1 and CDR2: KGHSH, LQKENI. The V gene end was trimmed by 3 bases and the J gene end by 2 bases; junction bases not matched to a gene: 15. There are 19 residues in the CDR3. The DNA for the CDR3 is TGTGCCAGCTCACCGACATTTCCCGCCGCAGGGGGTACTAATGAAAAACTGTTTTTT. This codes for CASSPTFPAAGGTNEKLFF.

This clonotype was counted ten times or more. In DNA, the CDR3 is TGTGCCAGCGGGACAGGGGACAGGGGCCACGAGCAGTACTTC. Amino acids: CASGTGDRGHEQYF. V gene TRBV3-1 combines with J gene TRBJ2-7, with 10 nucleotides matching TRBD1. CDR1 and CDR2 (germline): LGHDT, YNNKEL (reference sequence). The trim removed 8 bases at V and 5 bases at J, leaving 9 bases unmatched. This CDR3 contains 14 residues.

As concerns this clonotype: An end of the junction differs from the germline gene, which may be a read error. This chain joins TRBV13 and TRBJ2-7; no reliable D call. This CDR3 comprises 12 residues. The germline gives CDR1 PRHDT, CDR2 FYEKMQ (reference sequence). CDR3 DNA: TGTGCCAGCAGCCTAGGATACAACGAGCAGTACTTC. It encodes CASSLGYNEQYF.

At least ten counts were recorded for this clonotype. This chain joins TRBV12-3 or TRBV12-4 and TRBJ2-2, with a tentative D call TRBD2 (5 bases). The CDR3 is 14 amino acids. V gave up 7 bases and J gave up 7 bases, with 16 bases separating them. This CDR3 is CASIYGDIRGELFF. The CDR3 bases are TGTGCCAGCATTTACGGGGATATTCGCGGGGAGCTGTTTTTT.

This clonotype was detected many times. The rearrangement links TRBV2 to TRBJ1-2; D is possibly TRBD1 (5 bases). The CDR3 spans 14 residues. CDR1 is SNHLY, CDR2 FYNNEI, per germline. Trimming took 0 bases from V and 6 from J, leaving 11 bases between them. CDR3 bases: TGTGCCAGCAGTGAAGCGGGGACGGACGATGGCTACACCTTC. Translated, it gives CASSEAGTDDGYTF.

This clonotype was counted between two and nine times. V and J are TRBV14 and TRBJ1-2; 7 bases align to TRBD1. The CDR3 runs 15 residues. J was trimmed by 7 bases and V by 4 bases; bases with no gene match: 12. From germline, CDR1 is SGHDN and CDR2 FVKESK. CDR3: CASSRLPTGKGGYTF. The CDR3, as DNA: TGTGCCAGCAGCCGGCTACCGACAGGGAAGGGTGGCTACACCTTC.

This clonotype showed up many times. V and J are TRBV3-1 and TRBJ1-6; D is uncertain. CDR1 LGHDT and CDR2 YNNKEL come from the germline V gene (reference sequence). There are 15 residues in the CDR3. V was clipped by 1 base and J by 7 bases, with 11 bases between them. The CDR3 reads CASSQGPSRNSPLHF. DNA of the CDR3: TGTGCCAGCAGCCAAGGGCCTTCCCGCAATTCACCCCTCCACTTT.

On this clonotype itself: One end of the junction varies from germline; a read error may be responsible. The chain couples TRBV5-1 to TRBJ2-7, with 7 bases matching TRBD2. CDR3 length equals 15 residues. The germline V gene encodes CDR1 SGHRS and CDR2 YFSETQ. The CDR3 region is CASSFGGFRTYEQYF. The CDR3 DNA reads as TGTGCCAGCAGCTTCGGGGGGTTTAGGACCTACGAGCAGTACTTC.

This clonotype was detected a few times. The V call is TRBV6-1, the J call TRBJ2-5, with D maybe TRBD2 (5 bases). The CDR3 has 14 amino acids. Germline CDR1 is MNHNS and CDR2 is SASEGT. The V gene lost 5 bases and the J gene lost 5 bases, with 15 bases spanning the gap. DNA of the CDR3: TGTGCCAGCAGTCCCGTCGCGGGCGGTGAGACCCAGTACTTC. It specifies CASSPVAGGETQYF.

This clonotype has ten or more counts. This chain connects TRBV18 to TRBJ1-1; 7 nucleotides agree with TRBD1. Germline assignment: CDR1 KGHSH and CDR2 LQKENI. Trimming at V came to 5 bases and at J to 4 bases, leaving 10 bases not matched to a gene. CDR3 size: 15 residues. DNA of the CDR3: TGTGCCAGCTCAGCGAACAGGGGCGTGGTCACTGAAGCTTTCTTT. It yields the protein CASSANRGVVTEAFF.

A few counts support this clonotype. The chain uses TRBV4-3 and TRBJ2-4; weak D call: TRBD2 (5 bases). The CDR3 runs to 16 residues. CDR1 is LGHNA, CDR2 YSLEER, per germline. Deletions cut 0 bases from V and 0 bases from J, with 9 bases between. CDR3 DNA: TGCGCCAGCAGCCAAGATCTAGGACTAGCCAAAAACATTCAGTACTTC. This encodes CASSQDLGLAKNIQYF.

The J gene is TRBJ2-1, the V gene TRBV15; D assignment may be TRBD1 or TRBD2 (5 bases each). The CDR3 spans 14 residues. Germline V CDR1 and CDR2: LNHNV, YYDKDF (reference sequence). The V end lost 0 bases, the J end lost 9 bases, and 12 bases lay between the germline ends. The CDR3 coding sequence is TGTGCCACCAGCAGAGATGGGGGTAGGGGTGAGCAGTTCTTC. It yields the protein CATSRDGGRGEQFF.

This clonotype was observed a few times. The rearrangement uses TRBV4-1 and TRBJ1-4; a possible D gene is TRBD1 (5 bases). CDR3 length: 15 amino acids. Deletions cut 6 bases from V and 7 bases from J, with 18 bases between. Germline V gene sequence: CDR1 MGHRA, CDR2 YSYEKL. CDR3 region: CASRTTGLRSEKLFF. The CDR3 DNA sequence: TGCGCCAGCAGAACCACGGGACTTCGGAGTGAAAAACTGTTTTTT.

This clonotype has ten or more counts. V is TRBV20-1 and J is TRBJ2-7; tentative D call: TRBD1 (6 bases). The CDR3 spans 15 residues. CDR1 and CDR2 (germline): DFQATT, SNEGSKA (reference sequence). Trimming removed 3 bases at V and 2 bases at J, with 17 bases between. CDR3 DNA: TGCAGTGCTAGTGGGGCAGGGGAGCATCCCTACGAGCAGTACTTC. Encoded protein: CSASGAGEHPYEQYF.

This clonotype has a count of ten or more. The rearrangement uses TRBV18 and TRBJ2-1, with D maybe TRBD1 (5 bases). Germline loops: CDR1 KGHSH, CDR2 LQKENI. V lost 3 bases, J lost 9 bases, and 12 bases lay in between. The CDR3 is 13 amino acids. This CDR3 reads CASSPPGQGEQFF. DNA of the CDR3: TGTGCCAGCTCACCTCCCGGTCAGGGTGAGCAGTTCTTC.